A single sample is the source of the 2 T cell receptor beta chains below, sequenced in a study of T cells in Graves' hyperthyroidism and ophthalmopathy. The CDR3 regions of TCR beta were amplified from RNA transcripts. First-round RT-PCR with HTBI primers amplified the TCR CDR3 region. Each CDR3 protein is one row after TCRdb ran MiXCR on the multiplex PCR reads. The sample shows 300,000 to 400,000 distinct CDR3 sequences, about a fifth of them seen only once. The sample comprised blood. The origin of the receptors is a man younger than 35 with Graves' ophthalmopathy.

Many counts were recorded for this clonotype. The rearrangement joins TRBV5-1 to TRBJ2-2; D gene ambiguous. Trimming pared 4 bases from V and 4 bases from J, leaving 14 bases between. This CDR3 contains 15 residues. Germline-derived CDR1 and CDR2 are SGHRS and YFSETQ. In nucleotides, the CDR3 is TGCGCCAGCAGCCAGATAACCACGGGCACCGGGGAGCTGTTTTTT. Translated, it gives CASSQITTGTGELFF. The variable domain in full, completed from reference TRBV5-1 and TRBJ2-2, reads KAGVTQTPRYLIKTRGQQVTLSCSPISGHRSVSWYQQTPGQGLQFLFEYFSETQRNKGNFPGRFSGRQFSNSRSEMNVSTLELGDSALYLCASSQITTGTGELFFGEGSRLTVL.

This clonotype has a count of ten or more. CDR3 sequence: CASSLPDRNTEAFF. CDR3 nucleotides: TGTGCCAGCAGTTTACCAGACAGGAACACTGAAGCTTTCTTT. The rearrangement joins TRBV28 to TRBJ1-1; a possible D gene is TRBD1 (5 bases). Per germline, CDR1 MDHEN and CDR2 SYDVKM. Trimming took off 2 bases at V and 1 base at J, with 8 bases between the two ends. The CDR3 loop spans 14 amino acids.